Here is one TCR beta chain with its context. Its specificity is unknown. This entry belongs to a study of blood T cells in healthy people across ages. Overall study results and limits: Age advanced and TCR beta diversity per million T cells fell, roughly linearly.

Next came a second PCR, run for roughly 6 to 11 cycles, which used a sample-barcoded 5' primer along with a J-beta primer mix. The authors tagged each cDNA molecule using a template-switch adaptor with 12 random nucleotides. Each of the samples gave a minimum of 2.5 million paired-end reads that contained CDR3. Using its own MiXCR run on the 5' RACE reads, TCRdb lists one record per CDR3 protein. The sample holds approximately 350,000 distinct CDR3 sequences; 45% to 65% are singletons and the top ten take over 40%. Looked up from germline, CDR1 is MNHEY and CDR2 is SMNVEV (reference sequence). Trimming took 8 bases from V and 3 from J, leaving 14 bases between them. This CDR3 has 14 residues.

The receptor was derived from a man aged 60 to 69 in good health. The chain couples TRBV27 to TRBJ1-5, with no clear D. The sequenced material came from blood. CDR3 residues: CASRPRLDNQPQHF. The CDR3 coding sequence is TGTGCCAGCCGACCCAGACTGGACAATCAGCCCCAGCATTTT.